Below, 9 T cell receptor beta chains from the same sample are listed, as sequenced in a study of blood T cell repertoires in COVID-19. Data came from immunoSEQ multiplex PCR; TCRdb stores just in-frame clones and leaves some out. The table lists fewer than 35,000 clones, approximately 90% of them singletons. The sample comprised peripheral blood. The receptors originated from a man aged 50 to 59 with active or convalescent COVID-19.

The gene calls are TRBV5-1 and TRBJ2-5; D is perhaps TRBD2 (5 bases). Trimming stripped 4 bases from V and 5 bases from J, with 12 bases between. The CDR3 is made up of 13 amino acids. Germline CDR1 and CDR2: SGHRS and YFSETQ. The CDR3, as DNA: TGCGCCAGCAGCCCCACTAGAGGGGAGACCCAGTACTTC. The encoded protein is CASSPTRGETQYF. The whole variable domain, remainder taken from reference TRBV5-1 and TRBJ2-5, is KAGVTQTPRYLIKTRGQQVTLSCSPISGHRSVSWYQQTPGQGLQFLFEYFSETQRNKGNFPGRFSGRQFSNSRSEMNVSTLELGDSALYLCASSPTRGETQYFGPGTRLLVL.

This rearrangement joins TRBV6-5 to TRBJ2-2; D perhaps matches TRBD1 (5 bases). Germline V gene data show CDR1 as MNHEY and CDR2 as SVGAGI. The CDR3 is made up of 14 amino acids. Deletions cut 6 bases from V and 4 bases from J, with 12 bases between. The CDR3 DNA follows: TGTGCCAGCAGGGCTCAGGGTACCACCGGGGAGCTGTTTTTT. Translated, it gives CASRAQGTTGELFF.

The rearrangement links TRBV19 to TRBJ1-2; D call uncertain. Germline values: CDR1 LNHDA, CDR2 SQIVND (reference sequence). Trimming stripped 5 bases from V and 4 bases from J, with 11 bases between. The CDR3 covers 13 residues. CDR3 sequence (DNA): TGTGCCAGTAGTCGGGAACTCGGCTATGGCTACACCTTC. Protein product: CASSRELGYGYTF.

The chain links TRBV5-6 to TRBJ2-7; D is perhaps TRBD1 (5 bases). The CDR3 consists of 13 residues. V dropped 0 bases and J dropped 3 bases, with 7 bases sitting between them. Germline-derived CDR1 and CDR2 are SGHDT and YYEEEE. The DNA of the CDR3 is TGTGCCAGCAGCTTGGTAAGGGGCTACGAGCAGTACTTC. This gives the protein CASSLVRGYEQYF.

The chain links TRBV4-3 to TRBJ2-5, with 7 bases lining up with TRBD1. This CDR3 has 16 amino acids. V lost 2 bases, J lost 0 bases, and 6 bases stayed unmatched. Germline V gene data show CDR1 as LGHNA and CDR2 as YSLEER. CDR3 sequence reads: CASSQSGRGYQETQYF. The CDR3 nucleotides read TGCGCCAGCAGCCAATCGGGCAGGGGGTACCAAGAGACCCAGTACTTC.

This chain connects TRBV28 to TRBJ2-7, with 7 nucleotides matching TRBD1. V shed 5 bases, J shed 4 bases, and the junction held 11 bases outside the gene matches. This CDR3 contains 15 residues. Germline CDR1 and CDR2: MDHEN and SYDVKM. The CDR3 reads CASSPRVTGLYEQYF. The CDR3, as DNA: TGTGCCAGCAGTCCCCGTGTGACAGGGTTATACGAGCAGTACTTC.

The genes are TRBV18 and TRBJ1-2, with D possibly being TRBD1 (6 bases). V lost 6 bases to trimming and J lost 3 bases, with 23 bases between them. Germline values: CDR1 KGHSH, CDR2 LQKENI. The CDR3 totals 17 residues. CDR3 sequence: CASSPLGSTGLDYGYTF. CDR3 DNA sequence: TGTGCCAGCTCCCCATTAGGTTCTACAGGGTTGGACTATGGCTACACCTTC.

The rearrangement links TRBV7-3 to TRBJ2-5; 9 bases match TRBD1. Trimming at V came to 2 bases and at J to 4 bases, leaving 5 bases not matched to a gene. This CDR3 is 15 amino acids long. The germline V gene encodes CDR1 SGHTA and CDR2 FQGTGA. Here the CDR3 reads CASSLAGTGRETQYF. The CDR3 DNA follows: TGTGCCAGCAGCTTAGCCGGGACAGGGCGAGAGACCCAGTACTTC.

This sequence joins TRBV14 and TRBJ2-3; 7 nucleotides agree with TRBD2. Trimming removed 3 bases from V and 2 bases from J; junction bases left unmatched: 8. The length of the CDR3 is 16 residues. Germline V gene lookup returns CDR1 SGHDN and CDR2 FVKESK. The CDR3 reads CASSQAGVRYTDTQYF. CDR3 nucleotides: TGTGCCAGCAGCCAGGCGGGAGTGAGGTACACAGATACGCAGTATTTT.